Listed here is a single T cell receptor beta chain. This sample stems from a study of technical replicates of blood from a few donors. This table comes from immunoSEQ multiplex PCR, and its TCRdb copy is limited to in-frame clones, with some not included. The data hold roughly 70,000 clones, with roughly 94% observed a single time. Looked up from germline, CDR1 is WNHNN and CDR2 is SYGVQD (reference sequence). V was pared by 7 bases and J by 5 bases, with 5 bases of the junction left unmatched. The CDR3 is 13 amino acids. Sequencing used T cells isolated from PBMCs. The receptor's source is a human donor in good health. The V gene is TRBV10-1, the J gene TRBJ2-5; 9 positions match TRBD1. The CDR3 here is CASNPGQGETQYF. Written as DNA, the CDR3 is TGCGCCAGCAATCCGGGACAGGGTGAGACCCAGTACTTC.